This passage covers 27 T cell receptor beta chains from one sample sequenced in a study of shared clonotypes between healthy human individuals. TCRdb keeps only in-frame clones here, not all; method: immunoSEQ multiplex PCR. The sample lists approximately 1,000,000 clones, 77% occurring once. Sample: memory CD4+ T cells from PBMCs. Subset here: CD45RA-negative fraction. Receptors were obtained from a man between 18 and 35 years old in good health. Some clones in this sample may be carry-over from other donors' samples.

The J gene is TRBJ1-1, the V gene TRBV5-1, with D perhaps matching TRBD1 (6 bases). This CDR3 has 15 residues. Germline values: CDR1 SGHRS, CDR2 YFSETQ. Trimming shortened V by 0 bases and J by 2 bases, and 11 bases separated the two germline ends. In nucleotides, the CDR3 is TGCGCCAGCAGCTTGGACGGGGGCTTCAACACTGAAGCTTTCTTT. Protein sequence: CASSLDGGFNTEAFF. Supplemented by reference TRBV5-1 and TRBJ1-1, the full variable domain reads KAGVTQTPRYLIKTRGQQVTLSCSPISGHRSVSWYQQTPGQGLQFLFEYFSETQRNKGNFPGRFSGRQFSNSRSEMNVSTLELGDSALYLCASSLDGGFNTEAFFGQGTRLTVV.

This clone occurred once. This sample also contains other DNA sequences that code for the same CDR3. The chain employs TRBV6-5 and TRBJ2-7, with 9 positions matching TRBD1. The CDR3 covers 13 residues. Per the germline V gene, CDR1 is MNHEY and CDR2 is SVGAGI. The J segment lost 3 bases and the V segment lost 5 bases, leaving 2 bases of the junction unmatched. The CDR3 protein is CASSRQGVYEQYF. CDR3 DNA sequence: TGTGCCAGCAGTAGACAGGGGGTCTACGAGCAGTACTTC.

This sequence joins TRBV27 and TRBJ2-7, with TRBD2 matching over 7 bases. CDR1 MNHEY and CDR2 SMNVEV come from the germline V gene (reference sequence). V lost 6 bases, J lost 0 bases, and 11 bases stayed unmatched. The CDR3 is 16 amino acids. This CDR3 is CASSPPGGKNSYEQYF. The CDR3 DNA reads as TGTGCCAGCAGCCCCCCCGGGGGGAAAAACTCCTACGAGCAGTACTTC.

The chain uses TRBV29-1 and TRBJ2-7; TRBD2 matches 11 bases. V dropped 5 bases and J dropped 7; count of bases not matched to a gene: 13. The germline V gene has CDR1 SQVTM and CDR2 ANQGSEA. This CDR3 comprises 15 residues. Here the CDR3 reads CSVSRILAGAREQYF. The DNA for the CDR3 is TGCAGCGTTTCTAGGATACTAGCGGGAGCAAGGGAGCAGTACTTC.

This sequence joins TRBV7-2 and TRBJ1-1; D unclear. With 7 bases removed from V and 1 base from J, the gap between germline ends came to 7 bases. The CDR3 is 12 amino acids. CDR1 is SGHTA, CDR2 FQGNSA, per germline. The CDR3 region has the DNA TGTGCCAGCAAAGTCCAGAACACTGAAGCTTTCTTT. This encodes CASKVQNTEAFF.

The CDR3 DNA sequence: TGTGCCAGCAGTCAAAACTACCAAGAGACCCAGTACTTC. This codes for CASSQNYQETQYF. This chain connects TRBV6-1 to TRBJ2-5; no definite D call. CDR3 length equals 13 residues. Trimming pared 5 bases from V and 0 bases from J, leaving 7 bases between. Germline V gene data show CDR1 as MNHNS and CDR2 as SASEGT.

The V gene is TRBV5-1, the J gene TRBJ1-4, with TRBD1 matching 9 bases. Germline V gene data show CDR1 as SGHRS and CDR2 as YFSETQ. V lost 3 bases, J lost 8 bases, and 5 bases stayed unmatched. This CDR3 spans 14 amino acids. CDR3 loop: CASSWTGVHEKLFF. The CDR3 DNA sequence: TGCGCCAGCAGCTGGACAGGGGTGCACGAAAAACTGTTTTTT.

J is TRBJ2-2 and V is TRBV28, with D hard to call. Looked up from germline, CDR1 is MDHEN and CDR2 is SYDVKM. Trimming took 6 bases from V and 5 from J, leaving 13 bases between them. The CDR3 is 14 amino acids. CDR3 DNA sequence: TGTGCCAGCAGGTTCCTAAGAGTGACCGGGGAGCTGTTTTTT. Amino acids: CASRFLRVTGELFF.

This chain connects TRBV5-1 to TRBJ1-1; D possibly corresponds to TRBD1 (5 bases). Trimming pared 4 bases from V and 2 bases from J, leaving 9 bases between. From germline, CDR1 is SGHRS and CDR2 YFSETQ. The CDR3 has 13 residues. CDR3 sequence reads: CASSPDINTEAFF. The CDR3 DNA reads TGCGCCAGCAGCCCGGACATTAACACTGAAGCTTTCTTT.

The chain is built from TRBV29-1 and TRBJ2-5; TRBD1 matches 7 bases. The CDR3 loop spans 13 amino acids. CDR1 SQVTM and CDR2 ANQGSEA come from the germline V gene. V shed 6 bases, J shed 2 bases, and the junction held 6 bases outside the gene matches. This CDR3 reads CSVTGTAQETQYF. The CDR3 region has the DNA TGCAGCGTAACCGGGACAGCTCAAGAGACCCAGTACTTC.

In its sample, this clone was seen once. The chain employs TRBV27 and TRBJ2-7, with 7 positions matching TRBD2. The CDR3 is 15 residues long. V shed 1 base and J 2 bases; nucleotides not matched to a gene: 5. The germline gives CDR1 MNHEY, CDR2 SMNVEV (reference sequence). CDR3 bases: TGTGCCAGCAGTTTATTGGGGGGGGTGGCCTACGAGCAGTACTTC. This gives the protein CASSLLGGVAYEQYF.

Comments on this clone: This may arise from a read error, as a much more abundant clone is one base away. The chain combines TRBV5-4 with TRBJ1-2, with TRBD1 as a possible D gene (6 bases). The CDR3 loop spans 13 amino acids. V shed 4 bases and J shed 2 bases, with 9 bases lying between them. Germline V CDR1 and CDR2: SGHNT, YYREEE (reference sequence). CDR3: CASSPGQNYGYTF. CDR3 bases: TGTGCCAGCAGCCCCGGACAGAACTATGGCTACACCTTC.

This chain connects TRBV7-8 to TRBJ2-1; TRBD1 matches 9 bases. The CDR3 is made up of 17 amino acids. Unmatched junction bases numbered 22, after V lost 7 bases and J lost 12 bases. Germline CDR1 and CDR2: SGHVS and FQNEAQ. CDR3: CASTTWAGQGSLVGQFF. The CDR3 DNA reads TGTGCCAGCACAACATGGGCGGGACAGGGAAGTCTTGTGGGGCAGTTCTTC.

CDR3 loop: CASSLAGRLAGGNQETQYF. CDR3 nucleotides: TGTGCCAGCAGCTTAGCGGGTCGGCTAGCGGGAGGGAACCAAGAGACCCAGTACTTC. The chain employs TRBV7-9 and TRBJ2-5; 12 bases map to TRBD2. J gave up 0 bases and V 0 bases, and 8 bases lay outside the gene matches. Looked up from germline, CDR1 is SEHNR and CDR2 is FQNEAQ (reference sequence). CDR3 size: 19 residues.

The V call is TRBV18, the J call TRBJ2-7; perhaps TRBD1 as D (6 bases). This CDR3 contains 14 residues. Trimming cost V 4 bases and J 2 bases, with 12 bases left between them. Per the germline V gene, CDR1 is KGHSH and CDR2 is LQKENI. CDR3 DNA: TGTGCCAGCTCACAAGGGACATCAACCTACGAGCAGTACTTC. Residues: CASSQGTSTYEQYF. Drawing the rest from reference TRBV18 and TRBJ2-7, the complete variable domain is NAGVMQNPRHLVRRRGQEARLRCSPMKGHSHVYWYRQLPEEGLKFMVYLQKENIIDESGMPKERFSAEFPKEGPSILRIQQVVRGDSAAYFCASSQGTSTYEQYFGPGTRLTVT.

The chain carries TRBV6-5 and TRBJ2-1; 7 nucleotides align to TRBD2. The CDR3 is 14 residues long. Trimming removed 7 bases from V and 0 bases from J; junction bases left unmatched: 3. CDR1 and CDR2 from the germline V gene are MNHEY and SVGAGI. The CDR3 DNA sequence: TGTGCCAGCAAGCGGGATAGCTCCTACAATGAGCAGTTCTTC. Its translation: CASKRDSSYNEQFF.

The chain has TRBV7-8 and TRBJ2-7, with TRBD2 as a possible D gene (6 bases). Trimming removed 1 base from V and 5 bases from J, with 30 bases in between. The CDR3 totals 20 residues. Germline V lookup: CDR1 SGHVS, CDR2 FQNEAQ. The CDR3 DNA is TGTGCCAGCAGCTTAGTCTTAGGCAGCGCTAGGGCCTTCGGGAGAGACGAGCAGTACTTC. It is translated as CASSLVLGSARAFGRDEQYF.

The rearrangement joins TRBV7-2 to TRBJ2-1; D unresolved. Germline lookup yields CDR1 SGHTA and CDR2 FQGNSA. The CDR3 contains 15 residues. The V gene lost 3 bases and the J gene lost 5 bases, with 14 bases spanning the gap. The DNA for the CDR3 is TGTGCCAGCAGCTTCCAAGCAATCCCCGACAATGAGCAGTTCTTC. This encodes CASSFQAIPDNEQFF.

The V gene is TRBV15, the J gene TRBJ2-5; TRBD2 might be the D (6 bases). The CDR3 length is 15 residues. Germline CDR1 and CDR2: LNHNV and YYDKDF (reference sequence). The V end lost 0 bases, the J end lost 0 bases, and 8 bases lay between the germline ends. CDR3 nucleotide sequence: TGTGCCACCAGCAGAGAACGGGAGTACCAAGAGACCCAGTACTTC. This translates into CATSREREYQETQYF.

The chain employs TRBV5-1 and TRBJ1-1; 7 bases are a match to TRBD1. This CDR3 region has 15 residues. V shed 2 bases and J 8 bases; nucleotides not matched to a gene: 12. Germline-derived CDR1 and CDR2 are SGHRS and YFSETQ. CDR3 sequence reads: CASSFTTGVLGEAFF. Written as DNA, the CDR3 is TGCGCCAGCAGCTTCACAACAGGGGTCTTAGGGGAAGCTTTCTTT.

The V and J genes are TRBV7-2 and TRBJ2-3; TRBD1 agrees at 11 bases. CDR1 and CDR2 from the germline V gene are SGHTA and FQGNSA. V was clipped by 1 base and J by 2 bases; unmatched bases: 5. This CDR3 contains 17 residues. Here the CDR3 DNA reads TGTGCCAGCAGCTTAGTAGGGACAGGGGGGTTCACAGATACGCAGTATTTT. Translation: CASSLVGTGGFTDTQYF.

The chain joins TRBV7-3 to TRBJ2-3; D remains ambiguous. Per the germline V gene, CDR1 is SGHTA and CDR2 is FQGTGA. The CDR3 extends over 15 amino acids. V lost 5 bases and J lost 2, with 14 bases in between. CDR3 protein: CASSRFSLSTDTQYF. The DNA for the CDR3 is TGTGCCAGCAGCCGCTTTTCCTTATCCACAGATACGCAGTATTTT.

The chain joins TRBV20-1 to TRBJ2-7; D ambiguous. This CDR3 is built from 10 residues. Germline CDR1 is DFQATT and CDR2 is SNEGSKA (reference sequence). V was trimmed by 1 base and J by 6 bases, leaving 4 bases between them. CDR3 protein: CSARAPEQYF. The CDR3 DNA reads as TGCAGTGCTAGAGCCCCCGAGCAGTACTTC.

J is TRBJ1-5 and V is TRBV6-5; D not certain. Trimming pared 0 bases from V and 5 bases from J, leaving 5 bases between. CDR1 MNHEY and CDR2 SVGAGI come from the germline V gene. The CDR3 consists of 13 residues. CDR3 loop: CASSYSKYQPQHF. The CDR3 nucleotides read TGTGCCAGCAGTTACTCGAAATATCAGCCCCAGCATTTT.

This clone appeared a few times. This chain links TRBV5-6 with TRBJ2-5; no clear D gene. The CDR3 length is 13 residues. The V end was cut by 1 base, the J end by 4 bases, with 8 bases between. In germline, CDR1 is SGHDT, CDR2 YYEEEE. This chain's CDR3 is CASSLPNGETQYF. Here the CDR3 DNA reads TGTGCCAGCAGCTTGCCAAACGGAGAGACCCAGTACTTC.

The chain combines TRBV19 with TRBJ2-6; no definite D call. The V and J ends lost 7 bases and 3 bases respectively, with 13 bases between them. Germline V lookup: CDR1 LNHDA, CDR2 SQIVND (reference sequence). There are 15 residues in the CDR3. CDR3 bases: TGTGCCAGTACCCTGAACCGTTATGGGGCCAACGTCCTGACTTTC. It yields the protein CASTLNRYGANVLTF.

This clone was seen a single time. The chain joins TRBV7-2 to TRBJ2-1; TRBD1 might be the D (6 bases). V gave up 3 bases and J gave up 16 bases, with 16 bases separating them. CDR1 and CDR2 from the germline V gene are SGHTA and FQGNSA. This CDR3 has 12 amino acids. The CDR3 DNA sequence: TGTGCCAGCAGCTTTGATAGGGACAAGGGTTTCTTC. Translated, it gives CASSFDRDKGFF.